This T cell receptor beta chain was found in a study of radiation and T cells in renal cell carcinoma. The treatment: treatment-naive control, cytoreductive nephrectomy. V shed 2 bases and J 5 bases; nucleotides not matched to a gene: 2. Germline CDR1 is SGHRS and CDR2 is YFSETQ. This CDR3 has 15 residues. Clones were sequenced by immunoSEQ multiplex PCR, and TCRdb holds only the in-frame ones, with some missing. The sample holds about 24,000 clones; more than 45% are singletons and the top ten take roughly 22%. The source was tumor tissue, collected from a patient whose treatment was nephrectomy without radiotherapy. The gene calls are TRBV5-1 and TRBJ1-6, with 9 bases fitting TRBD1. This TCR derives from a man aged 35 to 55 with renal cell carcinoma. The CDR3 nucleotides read TGCGCCAGCAGCTTTAGGGACAGGGATAATTCACCCCTCCACTTT. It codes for CASSFRDRDNSPLHF. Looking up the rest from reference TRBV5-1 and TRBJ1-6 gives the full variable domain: KAGVTQTPRYLIKTRGQQVTLSCSPISGHRSVSWYQQTPGQGLQFLFEYFSETQRNKGNFPGRFSGRQFSNSRSEMNVSTLELGDSALYLCASSFRDRDNSPLHFGNGTRLTVT.